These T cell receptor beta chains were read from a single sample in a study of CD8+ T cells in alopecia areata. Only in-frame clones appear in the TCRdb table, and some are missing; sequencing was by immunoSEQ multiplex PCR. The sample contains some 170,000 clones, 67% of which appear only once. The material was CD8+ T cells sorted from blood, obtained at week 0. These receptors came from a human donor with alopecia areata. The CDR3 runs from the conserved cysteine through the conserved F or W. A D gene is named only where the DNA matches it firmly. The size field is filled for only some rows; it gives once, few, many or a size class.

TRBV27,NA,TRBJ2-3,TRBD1,TGTACCGGAGGACAGGGGAATACGCAGTATTTT,CTGGQGNTQYF
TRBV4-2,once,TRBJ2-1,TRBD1,TGTGCCAGCAGCCACCCAGGGACAGGGGGATTGCGCAATGAGCAGTTCTTC,CASSHPGTGGLRNEQFF
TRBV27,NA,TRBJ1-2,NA,TGTGCCAGCAGTTTGAGGGGGAACTATGGCTACACCTTC,CASSLRGNYGYTF
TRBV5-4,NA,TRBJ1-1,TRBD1,TGTGCCAGCAGCACACAGGGGGCTATGAACACTGAAGCTTTCTTT,CASSTQGAMNTEAFF
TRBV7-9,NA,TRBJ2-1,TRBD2,TGTGCCAGCAGCTTAGACGGTAGCGGGGATGAGCAGTTCTTC,CASSLDGSGDEQFF
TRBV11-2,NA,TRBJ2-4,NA,TGTGCCAGCAGCTTACAGGGTCTAAGTGCCAAAAACATTCAGTACTTC,CASSLQGLSAKNIQYF
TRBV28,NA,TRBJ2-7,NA,TGTGCCAGCAGTCCGGCTGGAGGGGCCGAGCAGTACTTC,CASSPAGGAEQYF
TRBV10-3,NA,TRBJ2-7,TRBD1,TGTGCCATCAGTGACATCCCCCGGGGACAGCATAACTACGAGCAGTACTTC,CAISDIPRGQHNYEQYF
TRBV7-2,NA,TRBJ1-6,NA,TGTGCCAGCAGTGTCGGTGTAGCAGGGACCTTTGATTCACCCCTCCACTTT,CASSVGVAGTFDSPLHF
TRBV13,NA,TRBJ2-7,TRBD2,TGTGCCAGCAGCTTACGGGAGGGACACTCGACCTACGAGCAGTACTTC,CASSLREGHSTYEQYF
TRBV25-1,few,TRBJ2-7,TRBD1,TGTGCCAGCCTTGGGACAGGGGCCTACGAGCAGTACTTC,CASLGTGAYEQYF
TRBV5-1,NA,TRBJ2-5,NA,TGCGCCAGCAGCTTGGAGGGGACATTTGAGACCCAGTACTTC,CASSLEGTFETQYF
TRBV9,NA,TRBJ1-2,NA,TGTGCCAGCAGCGTAGCAGGGAACGGTGGCTACACCTTC,CASSVAGNGGYTF
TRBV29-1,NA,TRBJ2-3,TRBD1,TGCAGCGGCAGCTTGGGACAGGGGGCCACAGATACGCAGTATTTT,CSGSLGQGATDTQYF
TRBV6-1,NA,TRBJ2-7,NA,TGTGCCAGCAGTTTCACCCTACGAGGAACCTACGAGCAGTACTTC,CASSFTLRGTYEQYF
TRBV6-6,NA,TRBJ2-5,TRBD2,TGTGCCAGCAGTTACACGGGACTAGCGAAAGAGACCCAGTACTTC,CASSYTGLAKETQYF
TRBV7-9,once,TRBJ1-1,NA,TGTGCCAGCAGCTTATCTCTGCGGGGGAACACTGAAGCTTTCTTT,CASSLSLRGNTEAFF